This T cell receptor beta chain originates from a study of cytomegalovirus exposure and HLA in healthy donors. This CDR3 has 14 residues. V was clipped by 5 bases and J by 3 bases; unmatched bases: 6. Germline CDR1 reads SGHAT; CDR2 reads FQDESV (reference sequence). These donors, healthy bone marrow donors, were studied. The PCR contained 60 Vbeta and 13 Jbeta primers. Libraries were prepared by immunoSEQ multiplex PCR; TCRdb keeps only in-frame clonotypes and omits some of them. The table records roughly 100,000 clones, about 69% of them present only once. Whole-study findings and limits: Confirmation in vitro established that a few CMV-associated chains were specific for CMV antigens.

In regard to this clone: Its antigen is unidentified.

This receptor was identified in a human donor in good health. The gene calls are TRBV11-1 and TRBJ2-7; 8 nucleotides line up with TRBD2. The specimen was PBMCs. The CDR3 DNA follows: TGTGCCAGCAGCCCGGGACTAGACTTCTACGAGCAGTACTTC. Translated: CASSPGLDFYEQYF.